This passage covers 27 T cell receptor beta chains from one sample sequenced in a study of a mutant IDH1 vaccine in newly diagnosed glioma. Produced via immunoSEQ multiplex PCR; TCRdb's table is partial and in-frame only. Among about 30,000 clones, about four fifths were seen once, and the ten largest hold roughly a fifth. As for time point: baseline, week 1 (first vaccination visit). As for treatment: pre-vaccination baseline after standard-of-care therapy. Specimen: PBMCs, collected from a glioma patient treated with radiotherapy, temozolomide or both. These receptors were taken from a young man with glioma.

CDR3 protein: CASSTTSGSAVPGELFF. The DNA for the CDR3 is TGTGCCAGCAGTACGACTAGCGGGAGTGCGGTTCCCGGGGAGCTGTTTTTT. This chain connects TRBV27 to TRBJ2-2, with 12 bases that match TRBD2. The V gene's germline CDR1 is MNHEY and CDR2 SMNVEV (reference sequence). After removal of 5 bases from V and 6 bases from J, the junction contained 10 bases not matched to a gene. The CDR3 sequence is 17 residues long.

The chain links TRBV12-5 to TRBJ2-1; perhaps TRBD1 as D (5 bases). Germline CDR1 reads LGHNT; CDR2 reads FRNRAP. Trimming took off 2 bases at V and 2 bases at J, with 10 bases between the two ends. The CDR3 sequence is 15 residues long. The CDR3 bases are TGTGCTAGTGGTTTGAGAACAGGACCCTACAATGAGCAGTTCTTC. Protein product: CASGLRTGPYNEQFF. Full variable domain (missing parts from reference TRBV12-5 and TRBJ2-1): DARVTQTPRHKVTEMGQEVTMRCQPILGHNTVFWYRQTMMQGLELLAYFRNRAPLDDSGMPKDRFSAEMPDATLATLKIQPSEPRDSAVYFCASGLRTGPYNEQFFGPGTRLTVL.

This clone was recorded once. V gene TRBV7-2 combines with J gene TRBJ2-7, with D possibly being TRBD2 (6 bases). The CDR3 contains 14 residues. Germline V gives CDR1 SGHTA, CDR2 FQGNSA. V lost 6 bases, J lost 0 bases, and 12 bases lay in between. CDR3 nucleotides: TGTGCCAGCAGTCGGGACTCGAGCTCCTACGAGCAGTACTTC. This sequence encodes CASSRDSSSYEQYF.

This chain connects TRBV7-2 to TRBJ2-3; D is unresolved. The CDR3 sequence is 12 residues long. V gave up 6 bases and J gave up 2 bases, with 6 bases separating them. Germline lookup yields CDR1 SGHTA and CDR2 FQGNSA. In DNA, the CDR3 is TGTGCCAGCAGAGGGTTCACAGATACGCAGTATTTT. Translated: CASRGFTDTQYF.

The chain uses TRBV2 and TRBJ1-4; weak D call: TRBD1 (6 bases). The V end lost 7 bases, the J end lost 5 bases, and 8 bases lay between the germline ends. CDR1 SNHLY and CDR2 FYNNEI come from the germline V gene. The CDR3 extends over 12 amino acids. The CDR3 coding sequence is TGTGCCAGCAACAGGGAAAATGAAAAACTGTTTTTT. Its protein is CASNRENEKLFF.

This chain connects TRBV5-1 to TRBJ2-7, with 7 bases identical to TRBD1. CDR1 is SGHRS, CDR2 YFSETQ, per germline. V trimming: 7 bases; J trimming: 3 bases; junction bases outside the gene matches: 10. The CDR3 is 14 amino acids. The CDR3 DNA reads TGCGCCAGCGGCTCCCAAGGGGGCAACTACGAGCAGTACTTC. Protein: CASGSQGGNYEQYF. Complete variable domain (other parts from reference TRBV5-1 and TRBJ2-7): KAGVTQTPRYLIKTRGQQVTLSCSPISGHRSVSWYQQTPGQGLQFLFEYFSETQRNKGNFPGRFSGRQFSNSRSEMNVSTLELGDSALYLCASGSQGGNYEQYFGPGTRLTVT.

This chain joins TRBV5-1 and TRBJ2-7; 9 bases line up with TRBD1. V was clipped by 0 bases and J by 4 bases; unmatched bases: 5. This CDR3 spans 15 amino acids. Germline loops: CDR1 SGHRS, CDR2 YFSETQ. The CDR3 coding sequence is TGCGCCAGCAGCTTGGGGGGACAGGGAACTTACGAGCAGTACTTC. This codes for CASSLGGQGTYEQYF.

Concerning this clone: The germline gene is not matched at one end of the junction; a read error may be the cause. The rearrangement uses TRBV19 and TRBJ1-2; D gene uncertain. The CDR3 is made up of 11 amino acids. From germline, CDR1 is LNHDA and CDR2 SQIVND (reference sequence). The CDR3 bases are TGTGCCAGTAGCCTATACCGGGAGACATGCTTC. Its protein product is CASSLYRETCF.

The V gene is TRBV5-4, the J gene TRBJ1-2, with D uncertain. The CDR3 covers 13 residues. Deletions cut 6 bases from V and 5 bases from J, with 14 bases between. Germline V CDR1 and CDR2: SGHNT, YYREEE (reference sequence). This CDR3 is CASTHGSGYGYTF. Here the CDR3 DNA reads TGTGCCAGCACACACGGGAGTGGTTATGGCTACACCTTC. The full variable domain, with the rest looked up from reference TRBV5-4 and TRBJ1-2, is ETGVTQSPTHLIKTRGQQVTLRCSSQSGHNTVSWYQQALGQGPQFIFQYYREEENGRGNFPPRFSGLQFPNYSSELNVNALELDDSALYLCASTHGSGYGYTFGSGTRLTVV.

The chain links TRBV5-1 to TRBJ1-1; unclear D gene. Looked up from germline, CDR1 is SGHRS and CDR2 is YFSETQ. Trimming removed 3 bases at V and 1 base at J, with 13 bases between. The CDR3 contains 15 residues. CDR3 sequence reads: CASSSLEQENTEAFF. As DNA, the CDR3 is TGCGCCAGCAGCTCCCTGGAGCAAGAGAACACTGAAGCTTTCTTT.

The gene calls are TRBV2 and TRBJ1-1, with unresolved D. Trimming shortened V by 1 base and J by 0 bases, and 9 bases separated the two germline ends. The CDR3 is 15 amino acids. Per the germline V gene, CDR1 is SNHLY and CDR2 is FYNNEI. The CDR3 nucleotides read TGTGCCAGCAGTGAAGACAGTCTCATGAACACTGAAGCTTTCTTT. Translation: CASSEDSLMNTEAFF.

The chain uses TRBV11-3 and TRBJ1-1; 9 bases agree with TRBD1. The V and J ends lost 1 base and 5 bases, in that order; junction bases with no gene match: 5. The germline gives CDR1 SGHNT, CDR2 YENEEA. This CDR3 has 15 residues. The CDR3 sequence: CASSLVDRGETEAFF. CDR3 DNA: TGTGCCAGCAGCTTAGTTGACAGGGGGGAGACTGAAGCTTTCTTT.

This clone was picked up a small number of times. The rearrangement links TRBV5-4 to TRBJ1-1, with D possibly being TRBD1 (6 bases). Germline-derived CDR1 and CDR2 are SGHNT and YYREEE (reference sequence). The CDR3 extends over 16 amino acids. V lost 0 bases, J lost 1 base, and 13 bases lay in between. CDR3 sequence (DNA): TGTGCCAGCAGCTTGGGGGGAGGGGGAAGGAACACTGAAGCTTTCTTT. It translates to CASSLGGGGRNTEAFF.

The genes are TRBV10-2 and TRBJ1-5; D not certain. Trimming cost V 8 bases and J 9 bases, with 8 bases left between them. Germline assignment: CDR1 WSHSY and CDR2 SAAADI. CDR3 size: 10 residues. CDR3: CASPLLPQHF. As DNA, the CDR3 is TGCGCCAGCCCTCTCCTGCCCCAGCATTTT.

The chain uses TRBV7-2 and TRBJ1-5, with a weak D call TRBD1 (5 bases). Per the germline V gene, CDR1 is SGHTA and CDR2 is FQGNSA. V lost 5 bases and J lost 7, with 9 bases in between. The CDR3 is made up of 12 amino acids. The CDR3 sequence: CASSVAGQPQHF. For the CDR3, the DNA is TGTGCCAGCAGCGTCGCAGGGCAGCCCCAGCATTTT. The full variable domain, completed using reference TRBV7-2 and TRBJ1-5, is GAGVSQSPSNKVTEKGKDVELRCDPISGHTALYWYRQSLGQGLEFLIYFQGNSAPDKSGLPSDRFSAERTGGSVSTLTIQRTQQEDSAVYLCASSVAGQPQHFGDGTRLSIL.

This chain uses TRBV28 with TRBJ2-1, with TRBD2 identical over 14 bases. There are 21 residues in the CDR3. Trimming at V came to 1 base and at J to 3 bases, leaving 14 bases not matched to a gene. Germline V gives CDR1 MDHEN, CDR2 SYDVKM. CDR3 DNA sequence: TGTGCCAGCAGTTTATCCCCATCCGGGACTAGCGGGAGAAGGGTCTACAATGAGCAGTTCTTC. This codes for CASSLSPSGTSGRRVYNEQFF. The whole variable domain, filled in from reference TRBV28 and TRBJ2-1, reads DVKVTQSSRYLVKRTGEKVFLECVQDMDHENMFWYRQDPGLGLRLIYFSYDVKMKEKGDIPEGYSVSREKKERFSLILESASTNQTSMYLCASSLSPSGTSGRRVYNEQFFGPGTRLTVL.

This chain uses TRBV5-4 with TRBJ2-3; 8 bases are a match to TRBD1. The CDR3 has 15 residues. Losses at the gene ends were 2 bases for V and 1 base for J; bases not matched to a gene: 3. Germline CDR1 SGHNT, CDR2 YYREEE (reference sequence). The CDR3 sequence: CASSFRGPRTDTQYF. CDR3 bases: TGTGCCAGCAGCTTCAGGGGGCCCCGCACAGATACGCAGTATTTT.

This sequence joins TRBV6-1 and TRBJ2-1; maybe TRBD2 (6 bases). The CDR3 loop spans 16 amino acids. The germline V gene encodes CDR1 MNHNS and CDR2 SASEGT. Trimming cost V 1 base and J 4 bases, with 14 bases left between them. CDR3 DNA: TGTGCCAGCAGTGAAGAAGGAATGGGACTTTACAATGAGCAGTTCTTC. It specifies CASSEEGMGLYNEQFF.

V gene TRBV6-4 combines with J gene TRBJ2-3; no definite D call. Germline CDR1 MRHNA, CDR2 SNTAGT. The CDR3 is made up of 14 amino acids. With 2 bases removed from V and 2 bases from J, the gap between germline ends came to 8 bases. The CDR3 protein is CASSDNPFTDTQYF. The CDR3 bases are TGTGCCAGCAGTGACAACCCGTTCACAGATACGCAGTATTTT.

The chain is built from TRBV5-1 and TRBJ2-1, with TRBD2 as a possible D gene (5 bases). The CDR3 totals 16 residues. Germline-derived CDR1 and CDR2 are SGHRS and YFSETQ. V lost 4 bases, J lost 0 bases, and 14 bases lay in between. In DNA form, the CDR3 reads TGCGCCAGCAGCCCCTTAGCGTCTAGCTCCTACAATGAGCAGTTCTTC. This sequence encodes CASSPLASSSYNEQFF. Based on the CDR3 plus reference TRBV5-1 and TRBJ2-1, the full variable domain is KAGVTQTPRYLIKTRGQQVTLSCSPISGHRSVSWYQQTPGQGLQFLFEYFSETQRNKGNFPGRFSGRQFSNSRSEMNVSTLELGDSALYLCASSPLASSSYNEQFFGPGTRLTVL.

The chain uses TRBV9 and TRBJ1-6; D gene ambiguous. V dropped 0 bases and J dropped 7 bases, with 17 bases sitting between them. This CDR3 comprises 17 residues. Germline V lookup: CDR1 SGDLS, CDR2 YYNGEE. The chain's CDR3 is CASSVEATTGGNSPLHF. As DNA, the CDR3 is TGTGCCAGCAGCGTAGAGGCGACCACGGGAGGGAATTCACCCCTCCACTTT.

This clone was seen only a few times. The gene calls are TRBV5-1 and TRBJ2-1; D not resolved. Germline V lookup: CDR1 SGHRS, CDR2 YFSETQ. Trimming took 2 bases from V and 4 from J, leaving 10 bases between them. The CDR3 loop spans 14 amino acids. The CDR3 protein is CASSFLMDYNEQFF. The CDR3 DNA sequence: TGCGCCAGCAGCTTTTTGATGGATTACAATGAGCAGTTCTTC.

The rearrangement links TRBV7-2 to TRBJ1-6; TRBD1 matches at 12 bases. Germline V gives CDR1 SGHTA, CDR2 FQGNSA. The CDR3 length is 18 residues. V shed 2 bases, J shed 8 bases, and the junction held 10 bases outside the gene matches. DNA for the CDR3: TGTGCCAGCAGCTTAACGATACCGGGACAGGGGGCATATTCACCCCTCCACTTT. Translation gives CASSLTIPGQGAYSPLHF.

The chain recombines TRBV4-1 with TRBJ1-3; 7 nucleotides match TRBD1. This CDR3 is 14 amino acids long. Trimming at V came to 7 bases and at J to 0 bases, leaving 3 bases not matched to a gene. The germline V gene encodes CDR1 MGHRA and CDR2 YSYEKL. CDR3 in amino acids: CASTRDSSGNTIYF. CDR3 DNA: TGCGCCAGCACCCGGGACAGCTCTGGAAACACCATATATTTT.

The chain combines TRBV15 with TRBJ1-4; D is undetermined. In germline, CDR1 is LNHNV, CDR2 YYDKDF (reference sequence). The CDR3 sequence is 16 residues long. The V end lost 0 bases, the J end lost 0 bases, and 8 bases lay between the germline ends. The CDR3 DNA sequence: TGTGCCACCAGCAGAGAATCACCCGCAACTAATGAAAAACTGTTTTTT. This gives the protein CATSRESPATNEKLFF.

The rearrangement joins TRBV7-2 to TRBJ2-1, with 7 bases fitting TRBD2. Germline V gives CDR1 SGHTA, CDR2 FQGNSA. The CDR3 runs 15 residues. With 3 bases clipped from V and 4 bases from J, the junction kept 6 bases outside the gene matches. Here the CDR3 reads CASSFWLAEYNEQFF. The CDR3 coding sequence is TGTGCCAGCAGCTTTTGGCTAGCGGAGTACAATGAGCAGTTCTTC. Supplemented by reference TRBV7-2 and TRBJ2-1, the full variable domain reads GAGVSQSPSNKVTEKGKDVELRCDPISGHTALYWYRQSLGQGLEFLIYFQGNSAPDKSGLPSDRFSAERTGGSVSTLTIQRTQQEDSAVYLCASSFWLAEYNEQFFGPGTRLTVL.

This clone turned up a few times. The chain has TRBV5-1 and TRBJ1-1; perhaps TRBD1 as D (6 bases). Trimming took off 0 bases at V and 2 bases at J, with 8 bases between the two ends. Germline CDR1 SGHRS, CDR2 YFSETQ. This CDR3 spans 14 amino acids. Here the CDR3 DNA reads TGCGCCAGCAGCTTGGGACAGGCAAACACTGAAGCTTTCTTT. This translates into CASSLGQANTEAFF.